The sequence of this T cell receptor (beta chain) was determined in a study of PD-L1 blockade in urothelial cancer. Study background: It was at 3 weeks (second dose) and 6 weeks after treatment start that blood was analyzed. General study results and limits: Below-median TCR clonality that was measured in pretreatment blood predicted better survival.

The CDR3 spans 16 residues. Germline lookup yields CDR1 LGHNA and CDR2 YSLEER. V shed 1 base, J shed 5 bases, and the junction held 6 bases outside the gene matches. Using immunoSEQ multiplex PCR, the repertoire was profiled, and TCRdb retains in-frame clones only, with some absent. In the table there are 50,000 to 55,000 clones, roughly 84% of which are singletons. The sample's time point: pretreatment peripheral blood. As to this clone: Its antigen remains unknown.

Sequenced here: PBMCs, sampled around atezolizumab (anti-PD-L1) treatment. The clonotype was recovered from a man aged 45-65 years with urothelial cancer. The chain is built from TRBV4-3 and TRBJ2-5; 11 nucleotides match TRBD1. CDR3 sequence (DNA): TGCGCCAGCAGCCAAGGGACAGGGGGCGCATGGGAGACCCAGTACTTC. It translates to CASSQGTGGAWETQYF.